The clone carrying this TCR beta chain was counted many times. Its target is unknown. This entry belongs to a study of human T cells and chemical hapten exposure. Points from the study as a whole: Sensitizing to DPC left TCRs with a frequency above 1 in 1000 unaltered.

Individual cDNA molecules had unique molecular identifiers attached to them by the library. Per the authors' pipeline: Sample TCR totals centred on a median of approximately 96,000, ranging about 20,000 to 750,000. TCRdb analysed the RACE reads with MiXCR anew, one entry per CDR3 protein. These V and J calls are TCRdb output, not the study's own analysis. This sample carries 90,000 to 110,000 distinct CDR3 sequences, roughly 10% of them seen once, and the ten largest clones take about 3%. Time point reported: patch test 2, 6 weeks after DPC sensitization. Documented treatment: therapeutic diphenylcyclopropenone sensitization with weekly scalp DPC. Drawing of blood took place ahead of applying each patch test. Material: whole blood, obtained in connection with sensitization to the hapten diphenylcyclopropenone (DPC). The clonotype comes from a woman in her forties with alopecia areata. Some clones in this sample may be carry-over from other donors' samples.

The CDR3 sequence is CASSEVGHSTQGYTF. CDR3 nucleotides: TGTGCCAGCAGTGAAGTCGGACATTCAACCCAAGGCTACACCTTC. V gene TRBV6-1 combines with J gene TRBJ1-2, with D perhaps matching TRBD1 (5 bases). CDR1 is MNHNS and CDR2 is SASEGT in the germline V gene. The CDR3 consists of 15 residues. V lost 1 base and J 8 bases, leaving 17 bases between the germline ends.